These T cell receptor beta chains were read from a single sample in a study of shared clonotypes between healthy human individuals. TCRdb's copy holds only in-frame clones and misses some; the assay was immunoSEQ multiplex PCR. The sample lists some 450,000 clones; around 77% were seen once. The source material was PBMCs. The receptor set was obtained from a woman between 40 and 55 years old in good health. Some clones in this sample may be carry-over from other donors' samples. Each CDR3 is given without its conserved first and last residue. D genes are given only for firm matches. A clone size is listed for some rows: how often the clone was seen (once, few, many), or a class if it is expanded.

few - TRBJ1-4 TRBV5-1 DLGGEKLF
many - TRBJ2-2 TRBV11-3 ASSYGTLGGELF
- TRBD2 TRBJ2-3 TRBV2 ASSDPGGPTDTQY
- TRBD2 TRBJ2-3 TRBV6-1 ASSGLAGLADTQY
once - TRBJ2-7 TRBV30 AWSVQGPGYEQY
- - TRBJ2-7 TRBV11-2 ASSLDSTGVYEQY
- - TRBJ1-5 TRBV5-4 ASSLKGVDQPQH
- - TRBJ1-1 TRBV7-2 ASSLQWNTEAF
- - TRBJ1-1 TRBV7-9 ASSPPLFRAAGTEAF
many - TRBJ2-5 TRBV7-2 ASSLAGRTQETQY